The following is a T cell receptor (beta chain) sequence with its context. The antigen is not known. V was trimmed by 9 bases and J by 0 bases, leaving 12 bases between them. This CDR3 is 13 amino acids long. CDR1 is SNHLY, CDR2 FYNNEI, per germline. The sample comes from a study of T cells in Graves' hyperthyroidism and ophthalmopathy. TCR beta CDR3 regions were amplified from RNA. RT-PCR in the first round (using the HTBI primer set) targeted the TCR CDR3. TCRdb re-called the multiplex PCR reads with MiXCR, one entry per CDR3 protein. The data contain around 690,000 distinct CDR3 sequences, under 25% of them singletons. Study results and caveats: Ophthalmopathy and stable hyperthyroidism were separated by a 13 V-J model.

This TCR came from a young man with Graves' ophthalmopathy. This chain connects TRBV2 to TRBJ2-7; maybe TRBD2 (5 bases). The sequenced sample consisted of blood. The CDR3 reads CASLGGSSYEQYF. In DNA form, the CDR3 reads TGTGCCAGTCTCGGTGGGAGCTCCTACGAGCAGTACTTC.